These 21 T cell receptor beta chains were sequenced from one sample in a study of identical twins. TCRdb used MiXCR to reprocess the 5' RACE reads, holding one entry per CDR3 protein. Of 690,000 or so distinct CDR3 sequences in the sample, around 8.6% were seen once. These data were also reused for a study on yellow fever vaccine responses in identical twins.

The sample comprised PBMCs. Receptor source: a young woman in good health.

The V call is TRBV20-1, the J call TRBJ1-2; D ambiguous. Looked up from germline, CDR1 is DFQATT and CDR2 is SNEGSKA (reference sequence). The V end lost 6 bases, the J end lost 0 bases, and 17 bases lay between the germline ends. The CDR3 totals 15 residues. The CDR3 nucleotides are TGCAGTGCCACTTCTGTCGACAAAGCTAACTATGGCTACACCTTC. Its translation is CSATSVDKANYGYTF.

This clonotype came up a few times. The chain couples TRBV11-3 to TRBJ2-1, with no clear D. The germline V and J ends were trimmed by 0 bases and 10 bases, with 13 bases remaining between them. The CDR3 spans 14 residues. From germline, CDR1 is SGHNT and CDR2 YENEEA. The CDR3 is CASSLESPGNEQFF. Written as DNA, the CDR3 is TGTGCCAGCAGCTTAGAGTCGCCGGGCAACGAGCAGTTCTTC. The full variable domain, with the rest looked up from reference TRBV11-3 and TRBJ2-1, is EAGVVQSPRYKIIEKKQPVAFWCNPISGHNTLYWYLQNLGQGPELLIRYENEEAVDDSQLPKDRFSAERLKGVDSTLKIQPAELGDSAVYLCASSLESPGNEQFFGPGTRLTVL.

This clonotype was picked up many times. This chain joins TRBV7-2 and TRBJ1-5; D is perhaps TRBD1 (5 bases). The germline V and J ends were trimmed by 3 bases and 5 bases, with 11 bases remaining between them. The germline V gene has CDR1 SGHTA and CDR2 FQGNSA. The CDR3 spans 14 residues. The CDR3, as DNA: TGTGCCAGCAGCTTTCCGGGGGAGTATCAGCCCCAGCATTTT. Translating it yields CASSFPGEYQPQHF.

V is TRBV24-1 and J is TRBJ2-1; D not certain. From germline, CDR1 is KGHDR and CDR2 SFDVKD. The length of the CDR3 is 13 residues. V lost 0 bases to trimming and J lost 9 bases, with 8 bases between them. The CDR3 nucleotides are TGTGCCACCAGTGATTTGGGCTGGGGTGAGCAGTTCTTC. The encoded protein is CATSDLGWGEQFF.

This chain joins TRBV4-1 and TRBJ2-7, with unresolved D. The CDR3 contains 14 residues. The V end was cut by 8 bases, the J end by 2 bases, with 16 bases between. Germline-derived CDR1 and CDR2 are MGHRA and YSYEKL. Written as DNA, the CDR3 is TGCGCCAGCCCGCCGGGCACTCCAACCTACGAGCAGTACTTC. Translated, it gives CASPPGTPTYEQYF.

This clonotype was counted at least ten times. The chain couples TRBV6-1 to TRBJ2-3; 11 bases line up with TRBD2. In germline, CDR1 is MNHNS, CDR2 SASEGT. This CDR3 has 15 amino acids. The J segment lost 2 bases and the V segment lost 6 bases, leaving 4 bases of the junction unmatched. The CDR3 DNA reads TGTGCCAGCAGAGGACTAGCGGGCCTCACAGATACGCAGTATTTT. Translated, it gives CASRGLAGLTDTQYF.

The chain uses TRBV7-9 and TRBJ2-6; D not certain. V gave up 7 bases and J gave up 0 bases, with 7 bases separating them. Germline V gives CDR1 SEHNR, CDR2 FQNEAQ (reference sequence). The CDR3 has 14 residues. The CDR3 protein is CASTTYSGANVLTF. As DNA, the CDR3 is TGTGCCAGCACAACTTACTCTGGGGCCAACGTCCTGACTTTC.

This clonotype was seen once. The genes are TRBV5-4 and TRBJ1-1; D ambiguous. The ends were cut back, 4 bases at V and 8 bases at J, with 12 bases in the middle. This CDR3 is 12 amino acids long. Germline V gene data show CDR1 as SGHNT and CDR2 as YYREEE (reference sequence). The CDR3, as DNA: TGTGCCAGCAGCATGCCGGCAGCCGAAGCTTTCTTT. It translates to CASSMPAAEAFF. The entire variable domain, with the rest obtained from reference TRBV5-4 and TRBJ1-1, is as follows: ETGVTQSPTHLIKTRGQQVTLRCSSQSGHNTVSWYQQALGQGPQFIFQYYREEENGRGNFPPRFSGLQFPNYSSELNVNALELDDSALYLCASSMPAAEAFFGQGTRLTVV.

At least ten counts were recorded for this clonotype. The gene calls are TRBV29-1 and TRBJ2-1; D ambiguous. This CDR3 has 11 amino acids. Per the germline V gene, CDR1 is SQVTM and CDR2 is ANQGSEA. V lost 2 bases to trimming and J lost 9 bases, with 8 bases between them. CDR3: CSVEFEVEQFF. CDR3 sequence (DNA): TGCAGCGTTGAATTCGAGGTTGAGCAGTTCTTC.

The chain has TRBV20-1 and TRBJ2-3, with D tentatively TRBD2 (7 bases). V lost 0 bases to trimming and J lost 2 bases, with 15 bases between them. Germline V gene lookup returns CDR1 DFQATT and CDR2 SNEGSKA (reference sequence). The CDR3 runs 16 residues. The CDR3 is CSAREEPGGDTDTQYF. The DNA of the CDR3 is TGCAGTGCTAGAGAGGAACCGGGGGGCGACACAGATACGCAGTATTTT.

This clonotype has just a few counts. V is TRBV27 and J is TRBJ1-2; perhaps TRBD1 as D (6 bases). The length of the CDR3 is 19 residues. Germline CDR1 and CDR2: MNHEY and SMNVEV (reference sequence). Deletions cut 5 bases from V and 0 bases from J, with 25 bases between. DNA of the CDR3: TGTGCCAGCAGTCCACAAAAACGCGGACAGACGGGGACTAACTATGGCTACACCTTC. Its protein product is CASSPQKRGQTGTNYGYTF.

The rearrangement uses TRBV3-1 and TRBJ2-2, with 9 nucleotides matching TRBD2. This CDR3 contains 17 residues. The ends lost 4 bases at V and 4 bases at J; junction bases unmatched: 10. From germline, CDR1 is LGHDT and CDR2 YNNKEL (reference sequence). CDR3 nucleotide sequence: TGTGCCAGCAGCCCATACCGGGGACTAGCTATCACCGGGGAGCTGTTTTTT. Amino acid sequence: CASSPYRGLAITGELFF.

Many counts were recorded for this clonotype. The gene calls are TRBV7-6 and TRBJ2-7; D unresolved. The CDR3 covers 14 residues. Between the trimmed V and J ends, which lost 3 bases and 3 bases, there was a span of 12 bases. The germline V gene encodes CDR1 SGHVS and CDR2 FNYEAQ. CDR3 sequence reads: CASSFETESYEQYF. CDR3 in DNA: TGTGCCAGCAGCTTCGAGACTGAAAGCTACGAGCAGTACTTC.

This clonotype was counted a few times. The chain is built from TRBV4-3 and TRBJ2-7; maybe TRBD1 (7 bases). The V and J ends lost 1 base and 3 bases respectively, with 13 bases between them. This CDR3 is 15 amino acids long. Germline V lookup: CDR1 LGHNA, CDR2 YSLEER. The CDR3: CASSQGARGVYEQYF. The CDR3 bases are TGCGCCAGCAGCCAAGGGGCCAGGGGGGTCTACGAGCAGTACTTC.

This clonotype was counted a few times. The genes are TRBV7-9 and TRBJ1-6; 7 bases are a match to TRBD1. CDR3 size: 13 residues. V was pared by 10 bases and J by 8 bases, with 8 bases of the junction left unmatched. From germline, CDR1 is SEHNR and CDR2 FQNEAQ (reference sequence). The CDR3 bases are TGTGCCACCGGAGACAGGGTCGATTCACCCCTCCACTTT. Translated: CATGDRVDSPLHF.

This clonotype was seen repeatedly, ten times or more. CDR3 nucleotides: TGTGCCAGCAGCCAGGAGCTAGAGGAGACCCAGTACTTC. Translating gives CASSQELEETQYF. The rearrangement joins TRBV5-4 to TRBJ2-5, with D hard to call. CDR3 length equals 13 residues. The V end lost 4 bases, the J end lost 5 bases, and 12 bases lay between the germline ends. Per germline, CDR1 SGHNT and CDR2 YYREEE (reference sequence).

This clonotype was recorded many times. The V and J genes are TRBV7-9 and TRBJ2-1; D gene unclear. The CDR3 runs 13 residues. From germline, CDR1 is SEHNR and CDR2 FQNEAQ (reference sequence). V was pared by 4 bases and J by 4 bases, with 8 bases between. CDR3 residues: CASSSPIYNEQFF. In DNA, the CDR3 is TGTGCCAGCAGCTCCCCCATATACAATGAGCAGTTCTTC.

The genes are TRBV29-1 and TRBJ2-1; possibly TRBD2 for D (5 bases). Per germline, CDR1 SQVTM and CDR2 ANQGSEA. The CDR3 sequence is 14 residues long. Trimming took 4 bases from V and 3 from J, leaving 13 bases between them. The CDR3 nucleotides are TGCAGCGTTGGAACGGAGGTAGTCTACAATGAGCAGTTCTTC. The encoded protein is CSVGTEVVYNEQFF.

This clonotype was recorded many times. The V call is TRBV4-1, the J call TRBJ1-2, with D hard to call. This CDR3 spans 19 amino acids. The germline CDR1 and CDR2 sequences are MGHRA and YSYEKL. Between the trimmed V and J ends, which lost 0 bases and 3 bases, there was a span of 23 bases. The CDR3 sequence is CASSQDGLETPGYDYGYTF. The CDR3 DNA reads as TGCGCCAGCAGCCAAGATGGGCTGGAAACTCCCGGGTACGACTATGGCTACACCTTC.

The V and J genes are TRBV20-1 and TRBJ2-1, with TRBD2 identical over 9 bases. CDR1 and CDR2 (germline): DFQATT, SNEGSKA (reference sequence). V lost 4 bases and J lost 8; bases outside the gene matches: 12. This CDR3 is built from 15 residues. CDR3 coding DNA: TGCAGTGCTAATCAAAGGACTAGCGATTTTTATGAGCAGTTCTTC. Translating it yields CSANQRTSDFYEQFF.

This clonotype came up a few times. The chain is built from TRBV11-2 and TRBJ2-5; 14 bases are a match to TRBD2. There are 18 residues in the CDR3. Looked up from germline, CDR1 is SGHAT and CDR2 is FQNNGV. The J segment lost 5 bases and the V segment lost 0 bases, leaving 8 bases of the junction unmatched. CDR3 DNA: TGTGCCAGCAGCTTAGAGGCCGGGACTAGCGGGAGAGGGGAGACCCAGTACTTC. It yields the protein CASSLEAGTSGRGETQYF.